This entry concerns a single T cell receptor (beta chain). What it binds is not known. This entry comes from a study of identifying expanded T cells in peripheral blood. Study outcomes and limitations: Approximately two-week clone count variance significantly increased as total template count grew. Technical replicates showed approximately 1.2 changed clones; two weeks about 16; four weeks 19.

Healthy donors had no documented immune events, such as infections, while sampled. TCRdb's copy holds only in-frame clones and misses some; the assay was immunoSEQ multiplex PCR. In the table there are tens of thousands of clones, about 83% of which are singletons. The origin of this receptor is a person aged 18 to 70 in good health. Sequencing input: blood.

CDR3: CAWSGQHTGELFF. The CDR3 nucleotides read TGTGCCTGGAGTGGGCAGCACACCGGGGAGCTGTTTTTT. This chain joins TRBV30 and TRBJ2-2; D not certain. Germline V gene lookup returns CDR1 GTSNPN and CDR2 SVGIG (reference sequence). V was shortened by 1 base and J by 3 bases, with 6 bases between the two germline ends. This CDR3 has 13 residues.